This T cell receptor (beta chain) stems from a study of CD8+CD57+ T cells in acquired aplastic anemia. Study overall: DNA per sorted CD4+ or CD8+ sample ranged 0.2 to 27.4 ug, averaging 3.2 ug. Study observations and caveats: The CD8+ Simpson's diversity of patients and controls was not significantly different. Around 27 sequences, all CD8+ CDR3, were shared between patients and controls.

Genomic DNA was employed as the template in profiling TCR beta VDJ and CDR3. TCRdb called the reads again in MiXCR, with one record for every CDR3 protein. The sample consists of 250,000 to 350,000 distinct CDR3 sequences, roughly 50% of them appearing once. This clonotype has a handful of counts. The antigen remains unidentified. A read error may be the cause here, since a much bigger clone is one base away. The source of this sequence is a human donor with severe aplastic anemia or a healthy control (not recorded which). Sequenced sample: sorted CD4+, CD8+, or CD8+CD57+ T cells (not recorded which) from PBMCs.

CDR3: CASSSTSGGKGSEQFF. The CDR3 nucleotides are TGTGCCAGCAGCTCCACAAGCGGGGGGAAGGGCAGTGAGCAGTTCTTC. V usage is TRBV5-8 and J usage is TRBJ2-1, with 9 bases that match TRBD2. Trimming took 3 bases from V and 9 from J; bases not matched to a gene: 13. The germline CDR1 and CDR2 sequences are SGHTS and YDEGEE. The CDR3 consists of 16 residues.